This TCR beta chain was identified during a study of T cell repertoires in cytomegalovirus infection. This clonotype was seen a handful of times. The antigen remains unidentified. V was trimmed by 6 bases and J by 0 bases, leaving 13 bases between them. The CDR3 consists of 15 residues. Germline CDR1 is SGHTA and CDR2 is FQGNSA. TCRdb processed the reads anew with MiXCR; each CDR3 protein has one entry. The profile shows about 770,000 distinct CDR3 sequences, roughly 29% of them singletons. The clonotype comes from a human donor in good health (CMV status not recorded). Some clones in this sample may be carry-over from other donors' samples. V and J are TRBV7-2 and TRBJ2-3, with D maybe TRBD1 (6 bases). This material consisted of cultured CD8+ T cells from PBMCs, taken from culture after CMV antigen stimulation. The CDR3 loop reads CASRFRDTSTDTQYF. The CDR3 DNA sequence: TGTGCCAGCAGATTTCGGGACACGAGCACAGATACGCAGTATTTT.